Listed below are T cell receptor beta chains from one sample, sequenced in a study of CD8 T cells in Susac syndrome. TCRdb reprocessed the immunoSEQ multiplex PCR reads with MiXCR, giving one entry per CDR3 protein. The table has about 150,000 distinct CDR3 sequences, 95% seen once. Specimen: CD4+ T cells from PBMCs. All receptors come from a human donor with Susac syndrome. Each CDR3 is given with its conserved first and last residue. The D gene is left open where the match is weak. A row's size may be missing; if present it is once, few, many or a size class.

clone size: -; J gene: TRBJ2-5; D gene: -; V gene: TRBV5-1; CDR3 DNA: TGCGCCAGCAGCTTGGTCCCGGGACAACAAGAGACCCAGTACTTC; CDR3 protein: CASSLVPGQQETQYF
clone size: -; J gene: TRBJ2-7; D gene: -; V gene: TRBV20-1; CDR3 DNA: TGCAGTGCTGGATTCAGGGGTACCCACGAGCAGTACTTC; CDR3 protein: CSAGFRGTHEQYF
clone size: -; J gene: TRBJ1-2; D gene: -; V gene: TRBV20-1; CDR3 DNA: TGCAGTGCTAAGGGGGAAACCTATGGCTACACCTTC; CDR3 protein: CSAKGETYGYTF
clone size: -; J gene: TRBJ1-1; D gene: -; V gene: TRBV20-1; CDR3 DNA: TGCAGTGCTAGGAGGACAGCTTCGAACACTGAAGCTTTCTTT; CDR3 protein: CSARRTASNTEAFF
clone size: -; J gene: TRBJ2-1; D gene: -; V gene: TRBV5-6; CDR3 DNA: TGTGCCAGCAGCTTGGTGGGGGGCGGGAGTGAGCAGTTCTTC; CDR3 protein: CASSLVGGGSEQFF
clone size: -; J gene: TRBJ1-2; D gene: -; V gene: TRBV9; CDR3 DNA: TGTGCCAGCAGCGCGATGCCAGGAGGTGGCTATGGCTACACCTTC; CDR3 protein: CASSAMPGGGYGYTF
clone size: -; J gene: TRBJ2-4; D gene: -; V gene: TRBV12-3/TRBV12-4; CDR3 DNA: TGTGCCAGCACTACCCCGGGGGCCAGAGGAGACATTCAGTACTTC; CDR3 protein: CASTTPGARGDIQYF
clone size: -; J gene: TRBJ2-5; D gene: TRBD2; V gene: TRBV7-3; CDR3 DNA: TGTGCCAGCAGCTTAGGGCTAGCGGGGTCAGAGACCCAGTACTTC; CDR3 protein: CASSLGLAGSETQYF
clone size: -; J gene: TRBJ2-5; D gene: -; V gene: TRBV29-1; CDR3 DNA: TGCAGCGTGAGAAGAGGAGAGGGGGAGACCCAGTACTTC; CDR3 protein: CSVRRGEGETQYF
clone size: -; J gene: TRBJ1-2; D gene: -; V gene: TRBV29-1; CDR3 DNA: TGCAGCGTTCGGGGCGGCTATGGCTACACCTTC; CDR3 protein: CSVRGGYGYTF
clone size: -; J gene: TRBJ1-2; D gene: -; V gene: TRBV29-1; CDR3 DNA: TGCAGCGTTGGGGAAGACGACACAGGCACATTGGTTGGTGACTATGGCTACACCTTC; CDR3 protein: CSVGEDDTGTLVGDYGYTF
clone size: -; J gene: TRBJ1-6; D gene: -; V gene: TRBV7-2; CDR3 DNA: TGTGCCAGCAGCCGACCTGCAGGGGACTCACCCCTCCACTTT; CDR3 protein: CASSRPAGDSPLHF
clone size: once; J gene: TRBJ2-3; D gene: -; V gene: TRBV29-1; CDR3 DNA: TGCAGCGTTGTGACATCAGATACGCAGTATTTT; CDR3 protein: CSVVTSDTQYF
clone size: -; J gene: TRBJ2-4; D gene: -; V gene: TRBV12-3/TRBV12-4; CDR3 DNA: TGTGCCAGCAGTGCCCGGGGGTGGGACATTCAGTACTTC; CDR3 protein: CASSARGWDIQYF